The next 15 T cell receptor beta chains were all read from a single sample in a study of cytomegalovirus exposure and HLA in healthy donors. The PCR employed 60 Vbeta primers together with 13 Jbeta primers. Clones were read by immunoSEQ multiplex PCR, and TCRdb kept only the in-frame ones, dropping some. The sample includes 90,000 or so clones, 70% to 85% of them seen just once. Sequenced input: PBMCs. The receptors were gathered from a man in his fifties in good health and CMV-seronegative.

The chain is built from TRBV19 and TRBJ2-5; 9 bases agree with TRBD1. The length of the CDR3 is 16 residues. CDR1 is LNHDA and CDR2 is SQIVND in the germline V gene (reference sequence). The trim removed 0 bases at V and 5 bases at J, leaving 7 bases unmatched. CDR3 residues: CASSIDPGQGWETQYF. The CDR3 DNA follows: TGTGCCAGTAGTATAGACCCCGGACAGGGGTGGGAGACCCAGTACTTC.

The chain links TRBV6-5 to TRBJ1-1, with a possible D match to TRBD1 (6 bases). The germline V gene encodes CDR1 MNHEY and CDR2 SVGAGI. Trimming left V 2 bases short and J 5 bases short, with 15 bases between. CDR3 size: 15 residues. DNA for the CDR3: TGTGCCAGCAGTTACCGACAGGTATCTACGACTGAAGCTTTCTTT. It codes for CASSYRQVSTTEAFF.

This chain connects TRBV5-8 to TRBJ1-2; D is ambiguous. This CDR3 comprises 12 residues. Trimming took off 2 bases at V and 8 bases at J, with 10 bases between the two ends. CDR1 is SGHTS, CDR2 YDEGEE, per germline. In nucleotides, the CDR3 is TGTGCCAGCAGCTTATGGAGACCCGGCTACACCTTC. This encodes CASSLWRPGYTF.

The chain couples TRBV7-2 to TRBJ2-2; 9 bases align to TRBD1. CDR1 and CDR2 (germline): SGHTA, FQGNSA. The CDR3 runs to 15 residues. V shed 4 bases, J shed 4 bases, and the junction held 4 bases outside the gene matches. The CDR3 nucleotides are TGTGCCAGCAGCTCCAGACAGGGGGGCACCGGGGAGCTGTTTTTT. Protein: CASSSRQGGTGELFF. The variable domain in full, with the rest retrieved from reference TRBV7-2 and TRBJ2-2, is GAGVSQSPSNKVTEKGKDVELRCDPISGHTALYWYRQSLGQGLEFLIYFQGNSAPDKSGLPSDRFSAERTGGSVSTLTIQRTQQEDSAVYLCASSSRQGGTGELFFGEGSRLTVL.

The CDR3 here is CASSQETGKLFF. The CDR3 bases are TGTGCCAGCAGCCAAGAGACAGGAAAACTGTTTTTT. This chain links TRBV4-2 with TRBJ1-4; a weak D match, TRBD1 (6 bases). Per the germline V gene, CDR1 is LGHNA and CDR2 is YNFKEQ. The length of the CDR3 is 12 residues. Deletions cut 0 bases from V and 10 bases from J, with 6 bases between.

The genes are TRBV7-2 and TRBJ2-3; 8 bases are a match to TRBD2. Trimming at V came to 6 bases and at J to 8 bases, leaving 13 bases not matched to a gene. The CDR3 covers 15 residues. Looked up from germline, CDR1 is SGHTA and CDR2 is FQGNSA. The CDR3 sequence: CASSRAGEGHATQYF. CDR3 bases: TGTGCCAGCAGTCGAGCGGGGGAAGGGCATGCTACGCAGTATTTT.

This chain connects TRBV6-6 to TRBJ1-1; D perhaps matches TRBD1 (6 bases). Per the germline V gene, CDR1 is MNHNY and CDR2 is SVGAGI (reference sequence). The CDR3 totals 14 residues. Trimming removed 5 bases at V and 3 bases at J, with 13 bases between. CDR3 loop: CASSLQGRDTEAFF. CDR3 in DNA: TGTGCCAGCAGTCTTCAGGGGAGGGACACTGAAGCTTTCTTT.

V gene TRBV10-1 combines with J gene TRBJ1-1; D is ambiguous. V lost 0 bases to trimming and J lost 10 bases, with 9 bases between them. The CDR3 length is 12 residues. The germline V gene encodes CDR1 WNHNN and CDR2 SYGVQD (reference sequence). The CDR3 region is CASSESSRGAFF. The CDR3 nucleotides read TGCGCCAGCAGTGAGTCGAGTCGGGGAGCTTTCTTT.

Here the CDR3 reads CASSWTSGSGETQYF. The CDR3 DNA reads TGTGCCAGCAGCTGGACTAGCGGGAGCGGGGAGACCCAGTACTTC. The chain employs TRBV28 and TRBJ2-5; 13 bases fit TRBD2. Unmatched junction bases numbered 6, after V lost 6 bases and J lost 5 bases. The germline V gene encodes CDR1 MDHEN and CDR2 SYDVKM. The CDR3 is 15 residues long. The full variable domain, with the rest looked up from reference TRBV28 and TRBJ2-5, is DVKVTQSSRYLVKRTGEKVFLECVQDMDHENMFWYRQDPGLGLRLIYFSYDVKMKEKGDIPEGYSVSREKKERFSLILESASTNQTSMYLCASSWTSGSGETQYFGPGTRLLVL.

This clone was detected once. This chain uses TRBV11-2 with TRBJ1-2, with 11 bases matching TRBD1. Trimming at V came to 5 bases and at J to 3 bases, leaving 5 bases not matched to a gene. Germline V gene lookup returns CDR1 SGHAT and CDR2 FQNNGV. The CDR3 consists of 15 residues. CDR3 DNA: TGTGCCAGCAGCCCCGGGACAGGGGGAGACTATGGCTACACCTTC. It is translated as CASSPGTGGDYGYTF.

The V and J genes are TRBV10-3 and TRBJ2-6, with 8 positions matching TRBD1. Germline values: CDR1 ENHRY, CDR2 SYGVKD. The V and J ends lost 7 bases and 0 bases, in that order; junction bases with no gene match: 14. The CDR3 is 19 residues long. The DNA for the CDR3 is TGTGCCATCAAGAGAGACCCGGGACAGGCGAGCTCTGGGGCCAACGTCCTGACTTTC. Its protein is CAIKRDPGQASSGANVLTF.

This chain joins TRBV2 and TRBJ2-7, with 10 bases identical to TRBD1. With V trimmed by 7 bases and J by 2 bases, 8 bases remained unmatched. The CDR3 totals 15 residues. Germline CDR1 is SNHLY and CDR2 is FYNNEI. The CDR3: CASMWGTGVTYEQYF. CDR3 bases: TGTGCCAGCATGTGGGGGACAGGGGTAACCTACGAGCAGTACTTC.

This clone appeared a few times. The V and J genes are TRBV28 and TRBJ1-5; no reliable D call. In germline, CDR1 is MDHEN, CDR2 SYDVKM. This CDR3 has 12 residues. The V gene lost 6 bases and the J gene lost 6 bases, with 9 bases spanning the gap. CDR3 amino acids: CASSSRAQPQHF. The CDR3 coding sequence is TGTGCCAGCAGCTCCCGCGCTCAGCCCCAGCATTTT.

V gene TRBV6-7 combines with J gene TRBJ2-6; D is undetermined. TRBV6-7 is given ORF status, its function remaining uncertain. This CDR3 is built from 17 residues. V was pared by 2 bases and J by 0 bases, with 11 bases between. The CDR3 DNA follows: TGTGCCAGCAGTTACGGCCTTCAAAGCTCTGGGGCCAACGTCCTGACTTTC. It encodes CASSYGLQSSGANVLTF.

This chain joins TRBV29-1 and TRBJ1-3, with D possibly matching TRBD1 (5 bases). Germline V lookup: CDR1 SQVTM, CDR2 ANQGSEA. The CDR3 is 14 amino acids. Trimming cost V 7 bases and J 0 bases, with 13 bases left between them. CDR3 DNA sequence: TGCAGCGGGGGCGGTGGCAGCTCTGGAAACACCATATATTTT. Amino acid sequence: CSGGGGSSGNTIYF.